These T cell receptor beta chains were read from a single sample in a study of blood T cells in healthy people across ages. MiXCR was run by TCRdb on the 5' RACE reads, yielding one entry per CDR3 protein. The repertoire consists of roughly 830,000 distinct CDR3 sequences, with approximately 65% occurring once and the leading ten covering 25% to 30%. Input material: blood. The source of these receptors is a man aged 25-45 years in good health. Both conserved end residues are part of each CDR3. The order of the fields is D gene, clone size, V gene, J gene, CDR3 protein, CDR3 DNA. A D gene is named only where the DNA matches it firmly. Clone size, where shown, is once, few, many, or a class for clones that have expanded.

D gene: TRBD2; clone size: few; V gene: TRBV9; J gene: TRBJ2-3; CDR3 protein: CASSVSGGASTDTQYF; CDR3 DNA: TGTGCCAGCAGCGTTAGCGGGGGGGCTAGCACAGATACGCAGTATTTT
D gene: TRBD1; clone size: -; V gene: TRBV5-1; J gene: TRBJ2-1; CDR3 protein: CASSLAGTGGTNEQFF; CDR3 DNA: TGCGCCAGCAGCTTGGCTGGGACAGGGGGCACAAATGAGCAGTTCTTC
D gene: -; clone size: -; V gene: TRBV7-2; J gene: TRBJ2-7; CDR3 protein: CASSLAFDVGGAYEQYF; CDR3 DNA: TGTGCCAGCAGCTTAGCGTTCGATGTTGGGGGAGCCTACGAGCAGTACTTC
D gene: -; clone size: -; V gene: TRBV2; J gene: TRBJ2-7; CDR3 protein: CASSELAELYEQYF; CDR3 DNA: TGTGCCAGCAGTGAATTGGCAGAACTCTACGAGCAGTACTTC
D gene: -; clone size: -; V gene: TRBV5-1; J gene: TRBJ1-1; CDR3 protein: CASSLAQGLNTEAFF; CDR3 DNA: TGCGCCAGCAGCTTGGCCCAGGGCCTGAACACTGAAGCTTTCTTT
D gene: -; clone size: few; V gene: TRBV29-1; J gene: TRBJ2-5; CDR3 protein: CSVPYIETQYF; CDR3 DNA: TGCAGCGTGCCCTACATCGAGACCCAGTACTTC
D gene: -; clone size: -; V gene: TRBV28; J gene: TRBJ1-3; CDR3 protein: CASINGGSPISGNTIYF; CDR3 DNA: TGTGCCAGCATAAATGGGGGGAGTCCTATCTCTGGAAACACCATATATTTT
D gene: -; clone size: -; V gene: TRBV14; J gene: TRBJ2-3; CDR3 protein: CASSQLPSGGDTQYF; CDR3 DNA: TGTGCCAGCAGCCAACTTCCCTCAGGTGGAGATACGCAGTATTTT
D gene: TRBD1; clone size: few; V gene: TRBV6-1; J gene: TRBJ2-7; CDR3 protein: CASSLGTGATHEQYF; CDR3 DNA: TGTGCCAGCAGCCTTGGGACAGGGGCTACCCACGAGCAGTACTTC
D gene: -; clone size: -; V gene: TRBV9; J gene: TRBJ1-2; CDR3 protein: CASSVLIGTSQTGYTF; CDR3 DNA: TGTGCCAGCAGCGTCCTAATTGGGACATCCCAAACCGGCTACACCTTC
D gene: -; clone size: -; V gene: TRBV5-1; J gene: TRBJ2-3; CDR3 protein: CASRPAGTGTDTQYF; CDR3 DNA: TGCGCCAGCAGACCGGCAGGGACCGGCACAGATACGCAGTATTTT
D gene: -; clone size: -; V gene: TRBV4-3; J gene: TRBJ2-7; CDR3 protein: CASSQELDRVMYEQYF; CDR3 DNA: TGCGCCAGCAGCCAAGAATTAGACCGGGTGATGTACGAGCAGTACTTC
D gene: TRBD2; clone size: once; V gene: TRBV7-2; J gene: TRBJ2-3; CDR3 protein: CASSSRTSGGLDTQYF; CDR3 DNA: TGTGCCAGCAGCTCAAGGACTAGCGGGGGGTTGGATACGCAGTATTTT
D gene: TRBD2; clone size: -; V gene: TRBV20-1; J gene: TRBJ2-7; CDR3 protein: CSASPGGGGRNEQYF; CDR3 DNA: TGCAGTGCTAGCCCGGGAGGGGGAGGTCGGAATGAGCAGTACTTC
D gene: TRBD2; clone size: -; V gene: TRBV4-3; J gene: TRBJ2-3; CDR3 protein: CASSQVGSGDSDTQYF; CDR3 DNA: TGCGCCAGCAGCCAAGTGGGTAGCGGGGACTCAGATACGCAGTATTTT
D gene: -; clone size: -; V gene: TRBV20-1; J gene: TRBJ2-7; CDR3 protein: CSAGGRDSSSYEQYF; CDR3 DNA: TGCAGTGCTGGGGGCCGGGACTCATCTTCCTACGAGCAGTACTTC
D gene: -; clone size: few; V gene: TRBV12-3/TRBV12-4; J gene: TRBJ1-4; CDR3 protein: CASSFTGRSNEKLFF; CDR3 DNA: TGTGCCAGCAGTTTTACGGGACGTTCTAATGAAAAACTGTTTTTT
D gene: TRBD1; clone size: -; V gene: TRBV11-2; J gene: TRBJ2-1; CDR3 protein: CASSLDRTGNEQFF; CDR3 DNA: TGTGCCAGCAGCTTGGACAGGACAGGCAATGAGCAGTTCTTC
D gene: TRBD2; clone size: few; V gene: TRBV4-3; J gene: TRBJ2-7; CDR3 protein: CASSQERTSFFEQYF; CDR3 DNA: TGCGCCAGCAGCCAAGAAAGGACTAGCTTCTTCGAGCAGTACTTC
D gene: TRBD2; clone size: -; V gene: TRBV6-1; J gene: TRBJ2-1; CDR3 protein: CASSSPLASPSDEQFF; CDR3 DNA: TGTGCCAGCAGTAGTCCACTAGCGAGCCCGTCGGATGAGCAGTTCTTC
D gene: -; clone size: -; V gene: TRBV28; J gene: TRBJ2-7; CDR3 protein: CASSVIRDGSYEQYF; CDR3 DNA: TGTGCCAGCAGTGTTATCCGGGACGGATCCTACGAGCAGTACTTC
D gene: -; clone size: -; V gene: TRBV7-3; J gene: TRBJ2-2; CDR3 protein: CASSSSPTANTGELFF; CDR3 DNA: TGTGCCAGCAGCTCCTCCCCGACAGCGAACACCGGGGAGCTGTTTTTT
D gene: -; clone size: -; V gene: TRBV6-1; J gene: TRBJ2-4; CDR3 protein: CASSPYPPGAKNIQYF; CDR3 DNA: TGTGCCAGCTCGCCTTACCCGCCTGGGGCCAAAAACATTCAGTACTTC
D gene: TRBD2; clone size: many; V gene: TRBV4-3; J gene: TRBJ2-1; CDR3 protein: CASSQDPPGGGANEQFF; CDR3 DNA: TGCGCCAGCAGCCAAGACCCGCCGGGCGGGGGGGCCAATGAGCAGTTCTTC
D gene: TRBD1; clone size: -; V gene: TRBV5-1; J gene: TRBJ2-1; CDR3 protein: CASSLAQGSPGEQFF; CDR3 DNA: TGCGCCAGCAGCTTGGCACAGGGGAGCCCGGGTGAGCAGTTCTTC
D gene: -; clone size: -; V gene: TRBV5-1; J gene: TRBJ2-4; CDR3 protein: CASSLLGLEEQYF; CDR3 DNA: TGCGCCAGCAGCTTGTTAGGGCTCGAGGAGCAGTACTTC
D gene: -; clone size: few; V gene: TRBV27; J gene: TRBJ2-1; CDR3 protein: CASSIWGDYNEQFF; CDR3 DNA: TGTGCCAGCAGCATTTGGGGGGACTACAATGAGCAGTTCTTC
D gene: -; clone size: -; V gene: TRBV20-1; J gene: TRBJ2-3; CDR3 protein: CSAQGQVTSTDTQYF; CDR3 DNA: TGCAGTGCTCAGGGACAAGTTACTAGCACAGATACGCAGTATTTT
D gene: TRBD1; clone size: -; V gene: TRBV29-1; J gene: TRBJ2-1; CDR3 protein: CSVSTGGLEFF; CDR3 DNA: TGCAGCGTTTCAACAGGGGGCCTGGAGTTCTTC
D gene: TRBD1; clone size: -; V gene: TRBV29-1; J gene: TRBJ1-4; CDR3 protein: CSVDAGTGAPKLFF; CDR3 DNA: TGCAGCGTTGATGCCGGGACAGGGGCCCCTAAACTGTTTTTT
D gene: TRBD2; clone size: -; V gene: TRBV28; J gene: TRBJ2-7; CDR3 protein: CASSHFAGLAGGTFYEQYF; CDR3 DNA: TGTGCCAGCAGTCATTTTGCGGGACTAGCGGGGGGGACTTTCTACGAGCAGTACTTC
D gene: -; clone size: -; V gene: TRBV7-2; J gene: TRBJ2-5; CDR3 protein: CASSRDSGWPQETQYF; CDR3 DNA: TGTGCCAGCAGCCGCGATTCAGGGTGGCCCCAAGAGACCCAGTACTTC
D gene: -; clone size: -; V gene: TRBV27; J gene: TRBJ1-4; CDR3 protein: CASSYGGNKLFF; CDR3 DNA: TGTGCCAGCAGCTACGGCGGGAATAAACTGTTTTTT
D gene: -; clone size: -; V gene: TRBV6-2/TRBV6-3; J gene: TRBJ2-4; CDR3 protein: CASTSAEIGQYF; CDR3 DNA: TGTGCCAGCACCTCAGCAGAGATTGGGCAGTACTTC
D gene: TRBD1; clone size: few; V gene: TRBV7-3; J gene: TRBJ1-2; CDR3 protein: CASSQNRGQGDYGYTF; CDR3 DNA: TGTGCCAGCAGCCAAAATCGAGGACAGGGGGACTATGGCTACACCTTC
D gene: -; clone size: few; V gene: TRBV4-3; J gene: TRBJ2-1; CDR3 protein: CASSHTGDEQFF; CDR3 DNA: TGCGCCAGCAGCCACACGGGGGATGAGCAGTTCTTC
D gene: -; clone size: -; V gene: TRBV28; J gene: TRBJ1-2; CDR3 protein: CASRIRDLYGYTF; CDR3 DNA: TGTGCCAGCAGAATCAGGGACCTCTATGGCTACACCTTC
D gene: -; clone size: -; V gene: TRBV20-1; J gene: TRBJ2-7; CDR3 protein: CSARDQEVFYNEQYF; CDR3 DNA: TGCAGTGCTAGAGATCAGGAAGTTTTCTACAACGAGCAGTACTTC
D gene: -; clone size: -; V gene: TRBV15; J gene: TRBJ1-2; CDR3 protein: CATSRDRQYGYTF; CDR3 DNA: TGTGCCACCAGCAGAGATCGACAGTATGGCTACACCTTC
D gene: -; clone size: -; V gene: TRBV20-1; J gene: TRBJ2-7; CDR3 protein: CSARDQGRSLYEQYF; CDR3 DNA: TGCAGTGCTAGAGATCAGGGCAGAAGCCTTTACGAGCAGTACTTC
D gene: -; clone size: few; V gene: TRBV4-3; J gene: TRBJ2-1; CDR3 protein: CASSQEGLSYNEQFF; CDR3 DNA: TGCGCCAGCAGCCAAGAGGGACTCTCGTACAATGAGCAGTTCTTC
D gene: TRBD2; clone size: -; V gene: TRBV5-1; J gene: TRBJ2-1; CDR3 protein: CASSLVAGMTYNEQFF; CDR3 DNA: TGCGCCAGCAGCTTGGTAGCGGGGATGACCTACAATGAGCAGTTCTTC
D gene: TRBD2; clone size: few; V gene: TRBV6-5; J gene: TRBJ2-3; CDR3 protein: CASSLAGRSTDTQYF; CDR3 DNA: TGTGCCAGCAGTTTAGCGGGACGTAGCACAGATACGCAGTATTTT
D gene: -; clone size: -; V gene: TRBV7-2; J gene: TRBJ2-1; CDR3 protein: CASSLSLYNEQFF; CDR3 DNA: TGTGCCAGCAGCTTAAGCCTGTACAATGAGCAGTTCTTC
D gene: -; clone size: -; V gene: TRBV4-1; J gene: TRBJ2-1; CDR3 protein: CASSQDFRRNEQFF; CDR3 DNA: TGCGCCAGCAGCCAAGATTTCCGAAGAAATGAGCAGTTCTTC
D gene: TRBD2; clone size: -; V gene: TRBV18; J gene: TRBJ2-1; CDR3 protein: CASTPGLAYNEQFF; CDR3 DNA: TGTGCCAGCACCCCGGGACTAGCGTACAATGAGCAGTTCTTC
D gene: -; clone size: -; V gene: TRBV27; J gene: TRBJ2-1; CDR3 protein: CASSLRQESSYNEQFF; CDR3 DNA: TGTGCCAGCAGTTTACGACAGGAGAGCTCCTACAATGAGCAGTTCTTC
D gene: TRBD1; clone size: -; V gene: TRBV4-3; J gene: TRBJ1-2; CDR3 protein: CASSQGPGTDYGYTF; CDR3 DNA: TGCGCCAGCAGCCAGGGACCCGGGACAGACTATGGCTACACCTTC
D gene: TRBD1; clone size: -; V gene: TRBV7-2; J gene: TRBJ2-1; CDR3 protein: CASSERTGRYEQFF; CDR3 DNA: TGTGCCAGCAGCGAAAGGACAGGGCGATATGAGCAGTTCTTC
D gene: -; clone size: -; V gene: TRBV4-2; J gene: TRBJ1-4; CDR3 protein: CASSSRGARPTNEKLFF; CDR3 DNA: TGTGCCAGCAGTTCGAGGGGGGCCAGACCAACTAATGAAAAACTGTTTTTT